In this sample, the clone carrying this T cell receptor (beta chain) turned up many times. Its target is unknown. These data belong to a study of Graves' ophthalmopathy and Graves' hyperthyroidism. Study outcomes and limitations: Detected in blood as well were most expanded thyroid clonotypes with frequency above 0.001. A 13-signature model separated ophthalmopathy from stable hyperthyroidism, about 91% sensitivity, about 81% specificity.

Trimming took off 2 bases at V and 2 bases at J, with 8 bases between the two ends. There are 14 residues in the CDR3. CDR1 is SGHDT and CDR2 is YYEEEE in the germline V gene. CDR3 regions of TCR beta were amplified from RNA transcripts. After a first-round RT-PCR with HTBI primers, a second-round multiplex PCR was run. TCRdb reprocessed the multiplex PCR reads with MiXCR, giving one entry per CDR3 protein. The profile covers about 590,000 distinct CDR3 sequences, with 35% to 40% appearing a single time and about 4% taken by the ten largest. The sequenced sample was peripheral blood or thyroid tissue (not recorded which). The origin of this receptor is an adult man with Graves' hyperthyroidism. The chain links TRBV5-6 to TRBJ1-5; possible D gene TRBD1, 5 bases. CDR3: CASSLAGRNQPQHF. DNA of the CDR3: TGTGCCAGCAGCTTAGCAGGGCGCAATCAGCCCCAGCATTTT.